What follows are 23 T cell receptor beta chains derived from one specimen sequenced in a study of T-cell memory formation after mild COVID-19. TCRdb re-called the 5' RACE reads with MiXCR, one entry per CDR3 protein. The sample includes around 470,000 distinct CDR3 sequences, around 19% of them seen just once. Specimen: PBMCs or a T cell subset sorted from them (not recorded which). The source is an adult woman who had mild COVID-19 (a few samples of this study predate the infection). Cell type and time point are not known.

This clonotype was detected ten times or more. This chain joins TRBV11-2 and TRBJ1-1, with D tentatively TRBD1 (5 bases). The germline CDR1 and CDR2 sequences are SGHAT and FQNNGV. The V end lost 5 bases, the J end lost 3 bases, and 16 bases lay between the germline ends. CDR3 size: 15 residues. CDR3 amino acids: CASSARQSLDTEAFF. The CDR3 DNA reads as TGTGCCAGCAGCGCCCGACAGTCCCTCGACACTGAAGCTTTCTTT.

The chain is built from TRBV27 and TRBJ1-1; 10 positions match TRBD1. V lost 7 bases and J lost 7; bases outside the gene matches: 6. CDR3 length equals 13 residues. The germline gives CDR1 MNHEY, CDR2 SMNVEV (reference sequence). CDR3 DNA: TGTGCCAGCACCGGACAGGGGGGATTTGAAGCTTTCTTT. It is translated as CASTGQGGFEAFF.

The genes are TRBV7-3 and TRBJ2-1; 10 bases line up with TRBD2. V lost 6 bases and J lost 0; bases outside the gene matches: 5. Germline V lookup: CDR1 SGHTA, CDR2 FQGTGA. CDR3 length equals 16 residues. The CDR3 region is CASSPSGRGSYNEQFF. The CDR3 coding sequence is TGTGCCAGCAGTCCAAGCGGGAGGGGCTCCTACAATGAGCAGTTCTTC. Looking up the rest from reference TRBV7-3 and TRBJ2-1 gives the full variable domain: GAGVSQTPSNKVTEKGKYVELRCDPISGHTALYWYRQSLGQGPEFLIYFQGTGAADDSGLPNDRFFAVRPEGSVSTLKIQRTERGDSAVYLCASSPSGRGSYNEQFFGPGTRLTVL.

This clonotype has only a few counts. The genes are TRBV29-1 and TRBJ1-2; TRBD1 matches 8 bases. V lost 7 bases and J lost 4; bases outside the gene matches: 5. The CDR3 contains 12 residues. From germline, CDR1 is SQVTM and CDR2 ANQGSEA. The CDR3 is CSAMTGVYGYTF. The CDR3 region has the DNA TGCAGCGCTATGACAGGGGTCTATGGCTACACCTTC.

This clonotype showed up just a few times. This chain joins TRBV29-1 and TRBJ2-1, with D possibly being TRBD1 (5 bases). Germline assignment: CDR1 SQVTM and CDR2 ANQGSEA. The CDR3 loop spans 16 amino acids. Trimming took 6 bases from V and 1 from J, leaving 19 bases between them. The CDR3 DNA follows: TGCAGCGTCGTCTCAAACAGGTACAGGTCCTACAATGAGCAGTTCTTC. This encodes CSVVSNRYRSYNEQFF.

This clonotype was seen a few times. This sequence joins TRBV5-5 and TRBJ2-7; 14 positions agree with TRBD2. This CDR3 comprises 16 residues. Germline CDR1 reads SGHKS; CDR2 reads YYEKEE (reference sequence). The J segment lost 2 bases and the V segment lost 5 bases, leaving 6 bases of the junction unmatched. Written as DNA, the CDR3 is TGTGCCAGCAGAGGTCCGGGACTAGCGGGGGCCTACGAGCAGTACTTC. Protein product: CASRGPGLAGAYEQYF. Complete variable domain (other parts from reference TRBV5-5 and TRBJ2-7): DAGVTQSPTHLIKTRGQQVTLRCSPISGHKSVSWYQQVLGQGPQFIFQYYEKEERGRGNFPDRFSARQFPNYSSELNVNALLLGDSALYLCASRGPGLAGAYEQYFGPGTRLTVT.

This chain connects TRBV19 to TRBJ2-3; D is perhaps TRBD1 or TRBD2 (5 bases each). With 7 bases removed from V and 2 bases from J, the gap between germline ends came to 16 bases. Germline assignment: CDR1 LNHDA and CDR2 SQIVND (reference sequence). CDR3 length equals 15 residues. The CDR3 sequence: CASTPTGTPTDTQYF. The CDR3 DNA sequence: TGTGCCAGTACCCCGACCGGGACCCCCACAGATACGCAGTATTTT.

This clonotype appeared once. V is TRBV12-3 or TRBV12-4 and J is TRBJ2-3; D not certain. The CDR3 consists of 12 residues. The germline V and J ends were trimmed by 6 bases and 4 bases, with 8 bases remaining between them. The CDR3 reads CASRTNADTQYF. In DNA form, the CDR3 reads TGTGCCAGCAGAACCAATGCAGATACGCAGTATTTT.

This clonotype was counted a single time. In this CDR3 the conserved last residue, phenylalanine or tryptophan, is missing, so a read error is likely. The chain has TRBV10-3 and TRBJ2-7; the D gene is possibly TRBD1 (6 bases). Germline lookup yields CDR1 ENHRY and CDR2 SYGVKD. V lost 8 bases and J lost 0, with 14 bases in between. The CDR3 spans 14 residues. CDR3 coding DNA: TGTGCCATCCGAGCGACAGGCCTCTCCTACGAGCAGTACATC. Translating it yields CAIRATGLSYEQYI.

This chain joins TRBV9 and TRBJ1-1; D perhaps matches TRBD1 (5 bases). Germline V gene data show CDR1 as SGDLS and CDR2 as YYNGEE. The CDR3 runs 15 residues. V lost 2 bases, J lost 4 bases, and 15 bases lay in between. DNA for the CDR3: TGTGCCAGCAGCGTTGGGGGAGGGGCAAGCACTGAAGCTTTCTTT. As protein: CASSVGGGASTEAFF. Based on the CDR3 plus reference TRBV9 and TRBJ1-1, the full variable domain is DSGVTQTPKHLITATGQRVTLRCSPRSGDLSVYWYQQSLDQGLQFLIQYYNGEERAKGNILERFSAQQFPDLHSELNLSSLELGDSALYFCASSVGGGASTEAFFGQGTRLTVV.

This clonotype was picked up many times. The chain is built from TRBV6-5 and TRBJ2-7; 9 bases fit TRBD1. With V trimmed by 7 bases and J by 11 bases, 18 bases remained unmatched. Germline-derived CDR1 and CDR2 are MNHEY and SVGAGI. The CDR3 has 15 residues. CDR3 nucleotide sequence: TGTGCCAGCAACGGGCAAACCGGGACAGGGAGAGGAGAGTACTTC. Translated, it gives CASNGQTGTGRGEYF.

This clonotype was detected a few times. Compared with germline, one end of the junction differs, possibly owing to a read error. The CDR3 is CATRDLTGPAVKGGF. In DNA, the CDR3 is TGTGCCACCAGGGACCTGACCGGACCGGCCGTAAAGGGGGGATTT. The rearrangement links TRBV24-1 to TRBJ1-4; tentatively, D is TRBD1 (6 bases). The germline gives CDR1 KGHDR, CDR2 SFDVKD. The CDR3 is made up of 15 amino acids.

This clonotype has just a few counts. The CDR3: CASSGGGLNQPQHF. As DNA, the CDR3 is TGTGCCAGCAGCGGAGGCGGGCTCAATCAGCCCCAGCATTTT. This chain links TRBV7-9 with TRBJ1-5; D remains unclear. CDR3 length: 14 residues. V lost 5 bases, J lost 3 bases, and 11 bases lay in between. CDR1 and CDR2 (germline): SEHNR, FQNEAQ (reference sequence).

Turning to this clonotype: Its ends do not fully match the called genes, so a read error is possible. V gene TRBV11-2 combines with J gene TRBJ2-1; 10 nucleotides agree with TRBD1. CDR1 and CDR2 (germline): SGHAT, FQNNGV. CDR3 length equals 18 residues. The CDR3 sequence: CASSFPLTGTGAYNERFF. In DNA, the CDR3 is TGTGCCAGCAGCTTTCCCCTGACCGGGACAGGGGCCTACAATGAGCGGTTCTTC.

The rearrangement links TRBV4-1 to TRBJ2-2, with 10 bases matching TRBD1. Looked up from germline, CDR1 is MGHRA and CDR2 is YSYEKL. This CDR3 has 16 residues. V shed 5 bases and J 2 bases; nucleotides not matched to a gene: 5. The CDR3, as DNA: TGCGCCAGCAGCGCGGGACAGGGGCTCAACACCGGGGAGCTGTTTTTT. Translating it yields CASSAGQGLNTGELFF.

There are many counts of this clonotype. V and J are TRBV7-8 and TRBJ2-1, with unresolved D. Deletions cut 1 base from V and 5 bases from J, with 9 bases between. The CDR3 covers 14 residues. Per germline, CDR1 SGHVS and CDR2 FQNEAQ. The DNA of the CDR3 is TGTGCCAGCAGCTTAGGCGGCAGCCACAATGAGCAGTTCTTC. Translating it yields CASSLGGSHNEQFF.

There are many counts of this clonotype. CDR3 sequence (DNA): TGCAGCGTGACTAGCGGGCCTAGCGCCTACAATGAGCAGTTCTTC. It is translated as CSVTSGPSAYNEQFF. This chain joins TRBV29-1 and TRBJ2-1; 10 nucleotides line up with TRBD2. This CDR3 spans 15 amino acids. Germline trimming cut 6 bases from V and 2 bases from J; bases unmatched to any gene: 7. Looked up from germline, CDR1 is SQVTM and CDR2 is ANQGSEA.

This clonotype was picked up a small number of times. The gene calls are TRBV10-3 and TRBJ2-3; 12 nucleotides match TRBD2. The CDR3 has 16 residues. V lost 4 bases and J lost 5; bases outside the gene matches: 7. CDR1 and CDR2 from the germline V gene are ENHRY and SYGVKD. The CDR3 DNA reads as TGTGCCATCAGTGCTCCTAGCGGGGGGGCCCAAGATACGCAGTATTTT. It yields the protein CAISAPSGGAQDTQYF.

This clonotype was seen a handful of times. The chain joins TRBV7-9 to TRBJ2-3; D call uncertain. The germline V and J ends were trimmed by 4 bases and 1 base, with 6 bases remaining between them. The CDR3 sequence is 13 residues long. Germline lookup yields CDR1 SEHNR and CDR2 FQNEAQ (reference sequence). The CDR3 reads CASSSRGTDTQYF. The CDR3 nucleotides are TGTGCCAGCAGCTCAAGGGGCACAGATACGCAGTATTTT.

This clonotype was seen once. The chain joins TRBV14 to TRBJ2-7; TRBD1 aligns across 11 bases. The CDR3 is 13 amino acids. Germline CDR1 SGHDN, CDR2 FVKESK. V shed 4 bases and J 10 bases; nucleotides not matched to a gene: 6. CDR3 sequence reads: CASSPRTGGDQYF. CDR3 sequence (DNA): TGTGCCAGCAGCCCCCGGACAGGGGGCGACCAGTACTTC.

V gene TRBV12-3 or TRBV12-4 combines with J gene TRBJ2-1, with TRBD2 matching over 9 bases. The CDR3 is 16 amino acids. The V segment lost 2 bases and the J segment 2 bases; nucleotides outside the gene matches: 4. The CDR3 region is CASSLWTSATYNEQFF. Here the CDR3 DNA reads TGTGCCAGCAGTTTATGGACTAGCGCGACCTACAATGAGCAGTTCTTC.

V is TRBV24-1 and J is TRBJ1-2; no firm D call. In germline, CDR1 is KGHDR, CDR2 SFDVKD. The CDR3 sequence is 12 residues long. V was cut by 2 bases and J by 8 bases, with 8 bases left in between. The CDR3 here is CATSDSPWGYTF. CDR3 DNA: TGTGCCACCAGTGATTCCCCGTGGGGCTACACCTTC.

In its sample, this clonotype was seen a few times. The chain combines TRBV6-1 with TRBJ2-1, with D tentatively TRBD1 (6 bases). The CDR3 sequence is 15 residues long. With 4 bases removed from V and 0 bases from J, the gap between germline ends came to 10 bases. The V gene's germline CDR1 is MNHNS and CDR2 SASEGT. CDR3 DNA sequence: TGTGCCAGCAGTGCGGACAGAAGCTCCTACAATGAGCAGTTCTTC. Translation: CASSADRSSYNEQFF.